The 17 T cell receptor beta chains presented below share a single source sample, sequenced in a study of control samples from healthy donors and cancer patients. Measured with immunoSEQ multiplex PCR; TCRdb has only the in-frame clones, and not every one. The table shows 230,000 or so clones, with roughly 94% occurring only once. Sample: blood. Receptors originate from a man aged 45-60 years in good health.

V usage is TRBV7-2 and J usage is TRBJ1-5; 7 nucleotides line up with TRBD1. V lost 4 bases, J lost 3 bases, and 3 bases stayed unmatched. CDR3 length equals 14 residues. Germline V gene lookup returns CDR1 SGHTA and CDR2 FQGNSA. Here the CDR3 reads CASSWGQINQPQHF. For the CDR3, the DNA is TGTGCCAGCAGCTGGGGACAGATCAATCAGCCCCAGCATTTT.

The gene calls are TRBV9 and TRBJ1-4; no firm D call. This CDR3 is 15 amino acids long. V dropped 0 bases and J dropped 5 bases, with 11 bases sitting between them. Germline CDR1 reads SGDLS; CDR2 reads YYNGEE. The CDR3 region is CASSVAAHQNEKLFF. The CDR3 DNA reads TGTGCCAGCAGCGTAGCAGCACACCAAAATGAAAAACTGTTTTTT.

The CDR3 region is CASSFLLAGEGEQYF. CDR3 nucleotides: TGTGCCAGCAGCTTCCTCCTAGCGGGGGAGGGCGAGCAGTACTTC. The chain carries TRBV5-4 and TRBJ2-7; 10 positions agree with TRBD2. After removal of 2 bases from V and 6 bases from J, the junction contained 8 bases not matched to a gene. The V gene's germline CDR1 is SGHNT and CDR2 YYREEE (reference sequence). The CDR3 sequence is 15 residues long.

This clone was observed a few times. J is TRBJ2-7 and V is TRBV6-2 or TRBV6-3; D gene unclear. There are 13 residues in the CDR3. The ends were cut back, 6 bases at V and 5 bases at J, with 14 bases in the middle. Germline CDR1 is MNHEY and CDR2 is SVGEGT. Written as DNA, the CDR3 is TGTGCCAGCAGCTCTCGGCCCGCCAACGAGCAGTACGTC. It codes for CASSSRPANEQYV.

V is TRBV5-1 and J is TRBJ1-6, with D possibly being TRBD1 (5 bases). This CDR3 spans 14 amino acids. Trimming shortened V by 0 bases and J by 8 bases, and 9 bases separated the two germline ends. Germline V gives CDR1 SGHRS, CDR2 YFSETQ. CDR3 amino acids: CASSLGQPDSPLHF. Here the CDR3 DNA reads TGCGCCAGCAGCTTGGGACAGCCGGATTCACCCCTCCACTTT.

This chain joins TRBV7-9 and TRBJ1-5; TRBD1 might be the D (6 bases). V was shortened by 8 bases and J by 5 bases, with 13 bases between the two germline ends. The CDR3 covers 13 residues. Per the germline V gene, CDR1 is SEHNR and CDR2 is FQNEAQ (reference sequence). This chain's CDR3 is CASVGQLDQPQHF. The CDR3 DNA sequence: TGTGCCAGCGTTGGACAGCTCGATCAGCCCCAGCATTTT.

The genes are TRBV6-5 and TRBJ1-5; D gene ambiguous. CDR1 and CDR2 (germline): MNHEY, SVGAGI. The V end lost 7 bases, the J end lost 7 bases, and 17 bases lay between the germline ends. The CDR3 covers 14 residues. CDR3 amino acids: CASNRAGVGQPQHF. CDR3 DNA: TGTGCCAGCAATCGGGCTGGTGTCGGGCAGCCCCAGCATTTT.

CDR3 protein: CASSEAPGSEQYV. The CDR3 DNA reads TGTGCCAGCAGTGAAGCGCCAGGGAGCGAGCAGTACGTC. The V and J genes are TRBV2 and TRBJ2-7, with D perhaps TRBD1 or TRBD2 (5 bases each). The V end was cut by 0 bases, the J end by 6 bases, with 9 bases between. Germline-derived CDR1 and CDR2 are SNHLY and FYNNEI. The CDR3 has 13 amino acids.

The gene calls are TRBV29-1 and TRBJ1-1, with D possibly being TRBD1 (5 bases). The CDR3 sequence is 13 residues long. Trimming shortened V by 1 base and J by 4 bases, and 10 bases separated the two germline ends. Germline V gives CDR1 SQVTM, CDR2 ANQGSEA. CDR3 nucleotide sequence: TGCAGCGTTGAAGTGGGGGGTGCCACTGAAGCTTTCTTT. Its protein product is CSVEVGGATEAFF. The complete variable domain, with remaining parts taken from reference TRBV29-1 and TRBJ1-1, reads SAVISQKPSRDICQRGTSLTIQCQVDSQVTMMFWYRQQPGQSLTLIATANQGSEATYESGFVIDKFPISRPNLTFSTLTVSNMSPEDSSIYLCSVEVGGATEAFFGQGTRLTVV.

V gene TRBV5-1 combines with J gene TRBJ2-3, with 10 bases matching TRBD2. Germline CDR1 is SGHRS and CDR2 is YFSETQ. Trimming removed 2 bases from V and 1 base from J; junction bases left unmatched: 4. This CDR3 has 16 residues. DNA of the CDR3: TGCGCCAGCAGCTTAAACGGACTAGCGGGCACAGATACGCAGTATTTT. Its protein product is CASSLNGLAGTDTQYF.

The V and J genes are TRBV28 and TRBJ2-6; maybe TRBD1 (5 bases). Germline CDR1 and CDR2: MDHEN and SYDVKM. V was clipped by 5 bases and J by 0 bases, with 5 bases between them. The CDR3 is 14 residues long. The CDR3, as DNA: TGTGCCAGCAGTCAGGGCTCTGGGGCCAACGTCCTGACTTTC. It is translated as CASSQGSGANVLTF. Full variable domain (missing parts from reference TRBV28 and TRBJ2-6): DVKVTQSSRYLVKRTGEKVFLECVQDMDHENMFWYRQDPGLGLRLIYFSYDVKMKEKGDIPEGYSVSREKKERFSLILESASTNQTSMYLCASSQGSGANVLTFGAGSRLTVL.

This chain uses TRBV3-1 (or the pseudogene TRBV3-2) with TRBJ1-5; weak D call: TRBD1 (6 bases). This CDR3 spans 18 amino acids. Deletions cut 1 base from V and 1 base from J, with 17 bases between. CDR1 and CDR2 from the germline V gene are LGHDT and YNNKEL (reference sequence). The CDR3 nucleotides are TGTGCCAGCAGCCAAGGCGCAGGGAACAGGGTAAGCAATCAGCCCCAGCATTTT. Encoded protein: CASSQGAGNRVSNQPQHF.

DNA for the CDR3: TGTGCCAGCAGCCCGGTGGGTGTGGGGAACTATGGCTACACCTTC. Translation: CASSPVGVGNYGYTF. The chain combines TRBV5-8 with TRBJ1-2; D remains ambiguous. Germline CDR1 is SGHTS and CDR2 is YDEGEE. The CDR3 runs 15 residues. Trimming cost V 4 bases and J 2 bases, with 15 bases left between them.

The genes are TRBV7-9 and TRBJ2-3; a weak D match, TRBD2 (6 bases). This CDR3 is 15 amino acids long. Trimming removed 4 bases from V and 0 bases from J, with 11 bases in between. Germline lookup yields CDR1 SEHNR and CDR2 FQNEAQ (reference sequence). CDR3 sequence: CASSSPGTSTDTQYF. The CDR3 DNA reads as TGTGCCAGCAGCTCGCCCGGGACTAGCACAGATACGCAGTATTTT. Together with reference TRBV7-9 and TRBJ2-3, the CDR3 gives the full variable domain: DTGVSQNPRHKITKRGQNVTFRCDPISEHNRLYWYRQTLGQGPEFLTYFQNEAQLEKSRLLSDRFSAERPKGSFSTLEIQRTEQGDSAMYLCASSSPGTSTDTQYFGPGTRLTVL.

The CDR3 DNA follows: TGTGCCAGCAGGTCAGGGGGCATGCCCCTCCACTTT. It is translated as CASRSGGMPLHF. The genes are TRBV12-3 or TRBV12-4 and TRBJ1-6; 8 bases line up with TRBD1. With 6 bases clipped from V and 13 bases from J, the junction kept 5 bases outside the gene matches. The CDR3 covers 12 residues.

The V gene is TRBV30, the J gene TRBJ1-2; D uncertain. Trimming cost V 2 bases and J 8 bases, with 6 bases left between them. Per germline, CDR1 GTSNPN and CDR2 SVGIG (reference sequence). This CDR3 spans 10 amino acids. CDR3 amino acids: CAWSSGGYTF. CDR3 nucleotide sequence: TGTGCCTGGAGTTCGGGGGGCTACACCTTC.

The chain carries TRBV28 and TRBJ1-3; D is uncertain. Germline V gene lookup returns CDR1 MDHEN and CDR2 SYDVKM. There are 15 residues in the CDR3. V was pared by 4 bases and J by 2 bases, with 12 bases between. The CDR3 DNA reads as TGTGCCAGCAGTTCCCTCGTTAGGGCTGGAAACACCATATATTTT. It specifies CASSSLVRAGNTIYF.